This passage covers 25 T cell receptor beta chains from one sample sequenced in a study of cytomegalovirus exposure and HLA in healthy donors (dated by TCRdb to 2016 to 2017). The library was built by means of the immunoSEQ multiplex PCR assay. For the multiplex PCR, a mixture combining 60 forward primers for TCR Vbeta segments and 13 reverse primers for TCR Jbeta segments was used. The source is immuneACCESS, and TCRdb retained only in-frame sequences with V and J called. Part of the clones is not carried over; for the studies checked, unresolved V genes explain less than half of this, and the remainder is unexplained. Recorded for this sample are around 210,000 clones; 82% of them occurred a single time. The top ten constitute 2.7% of the sample. Material: PBMCs. These receptors all come from a woman between 35 and 50 years old in good health and CMV-seronegative.

The DNA of the CDR3 is TGTGCCCCCGTCAAGGAGGGATCCTACGAGCAGTACTTC. It translates to CAPVKEGSYEQYF. This chain joins TRBV6-4 and TRBJ2-7, with D tentatively TRBD2 (6 bases). This CDR3 is built from 13 residues. Trimming took off 11 bases at V and 1 base at J, with 15 bases between the two ends. Germline values: CDR1 MRHNA, CDR2 SNTAGT.

This chain uses TRBV6-1 with TRBJ1-5; a weak D match, TRBD1 (5 bases). Germline CDR1 MNHNS, CDR2 SASEGT. V was shortened by 4 bases and J by 0 bases, with 13 bases between the two germline ends. CDR3 length equals 16 residues. CDR3: CASSVGRQYSNQPQHF. The CDR3, as DNA: TGTGCCAGCAGTGTAGGACGACAGTATAGCAATCAGCCCCAGCATTTT.

The J gene is TRBJ2-2, the V gene TRBV29-1; TRBD1 aligns across 9 bases. Trimming removed 6 bases from V and 0 bases from J; junction bases left unmatched: 2. Germline CDR1 reads SQVTM; CDR2 reads ANQGSEA. CDR3 length equals 14 residues. CDR3 nucleotide sequence: TGCAGCGTCTGGACAGGGGCGAACACCGGGGAGCTGTTTTTT. This encodes CSVWTGANTGELFF.

The table lists this clone with a count of one. This rearrangement joins TRBV5-5 to TRBJ2-2; 8 nucleotides line up with TRBD1. The CDR3 has 16 residues. Germline V gives CDR1 SGHKS, CDR2 YYEKEE (reference sequence). After removal of 3 bases from V and 5 bases from J, the junction contained 9 bases not matched to a gene. In DNA, the CDR3 is TGTGCCAGCAGCTCTATTACCGGGACAGGAACCGGGGAGCTGTTTTTT. Translated, it gives CASSSITGTGTGELFF.

CDR3 amino acids: CASTDYSNQPQHF. The CDR3 region has the DNA TGTGCCAGCACAGACTATAGCAATCAGCCCCAGCATTTT. This rearrangement joins TRBV6-1 to TRBJ1-5, with D hard to call. Germline assignment: CDR1 MNHNS and CDR2 SASEGT. CDR3 length: 13 amino acids. V was cut by 7 bases and J by 0 bases, with 7 bases left in between.

This chain connects TRBV19 to TRBJ1-5; 8 bases map to TRBD1. Trimming took 5 bases from V and 2 from J; bases not matched to a gene: 5. The V gene's germline CDR1 is LNHDA and CDR2 SQIVND (reference sequence). The CDR3 is 15 amino acids. The CDR3 coding sequence is TGTGCCAGTAGTCTCGACAGGGGTGGCAATCAGCCCCAGCATTTT. Protein: CASSLDRGGNQPQHF. Filled out from reference TRBV19 and TRBJ1-5, the complete variable domain reads DGGITQSPKYLFRKEGQNVTLSCEQNLNHDAMYWYRQDPGQGLRLIYYSQIVNDFQKGDIAEGYSVSREKKESFPLTVTSAQKNPTAFYLCASSLDRGGNQPQHFGDGTRLSIL.

This clone was detected once. V gene TRBV29-1 combines with J gene TRBJ2-5; TRBD2 matches 8 bases. This CDR3 contains 13 residues. The J segment lost 5 bases and the V segment lost 6 bases, leaving 8 bases of the junction unmatched. In germline, CDR1 is SQVTM, CDR2 ANQGSEA. CDR3 region: CSVPLAGYETQYF. Written as DNA, the CDR3 is TGCAGCGTCCCCTTAGCGGGATACGAGACCCAGTACTTC.

This chain links TRBV9 with TRBJ1-1, with TRBD1 as a possible D gene (5 bases). Trimming pared 0 bases from V and 0 bases from J, leaving 15 bases between. The CDR3 has 17 residues. Germline V CDR1 and CDR2: SGDLS, YYNGEE. The CDR3 DNA follows: TGTGCCAGCAGCGTAGGGGAGGGGAACTACTTGAACACTGAAGCTTTCTTT. Translating gives CASSVGEGNYLNTEAFF. The full variable domain, completed using reference TRBV9 and TRBJ1-1, is DSGVTQTPKHLITATGQRVTLRCSPRSGDLSVYWYQQSLDQGLQFLIQYYNGEERAKGNILERFSAQQFPDLHSELNLSSLELGDSALYFCASSVGEGNYLNTEAFFGQGTRLTVV.

The chain recombines TRBV9 with TRBJ2-1; D gene uncertain. Trimming took off 4 bases at V and 9 bases at J, with 8 bases between the two ends. CDR1 SGDLS and CDR2 YYNGEE come from the germline V gene. The CDR3 is 11 amino acids. DNA for the CDR3: TGTGCCAGCAGCTTTGGGCCTGAGCAGTTCTTC. As protein: CASSFGPEQFF.

V is TRBV19 and J is TRBJ1-2, with 11 nucleotides matching TRBD1. There are 16 residues in the CDR3. Germline-derived CDR1 and CDR2 are LNHDA and SQIVND (reference sequence). With 4 bases clipped from V and 2 bases from J, the junction kept 6 bases outside the gene matches. The CDR3 DNA reads as TGTGCCAGTAGTACCGGGACAGGGGGACCGAACTATGGCTACACCTTC. Translated: CASSTGTGGPNYGYTF. The variable domain in full, with the rest retrieved from reference TRBV19 and TRBJ1-2, is DGGITQSPKYLFRKEGQNVTLSCEQNLNHDAMYWYRQDPGQGLRLIYYSQIVNDFQKGDIAEGYSVSREKKESFPLTVTSAQKNPTAFYLCASSTGTGGPNYGYTFGSGTRLTVV.

This chain uses TRBV5-1 with TRBJ1-5, with a weak D call TRBD1 (5 bases). The CDR3 consists of 14 residues. Germline V gives CDR1 SGHRS, CDR2 YFSETQ. The V end was cut by 4 bases, the J end by 2 bases, with 10 bases between. This CDR3 reads CASSLGDGNQPQHF. The CDR3 DNA reads as TGCGCCAGCAGCCTAGGGGATGGCAATCAGCCCCAGCATTTT.

The gene calls are TRBV7-9 and TRBJ1-1; a possible D gene is TRBD1 (6 bases). The V gene's germline CDR1 is SEHNR and CDR2 FQNEAQ (reference sequence). The V end was cut by 6 bases, the J end by 0 bases, with 11 bases between. The CDR3 loop spans 14 amino acids. In DNA form, the CDR3 reads TGTGCCAGCAGGAGGCAGGGGCTGAACACTGAAGCTTTCTTT. Translating it yields CASRRQGLNTEAFF. Using reference TRBV7-9 and TRBJ1-1 for the parts outside the CDR3, the full variable domain is DTGVSQNPRHKITKRGQNVTFRCDPISEHNRLYWYRQTLGQGPEFLTYFQNEAQLEKSRLLSDRFSAERPKGSFSTLEIQRTEQGDSAMYLCASRRQGLNTEAFFGQGTRLTVV.

The chain recombines TRBV18 with TRBJ2-5; TRBD1 is a possible D gene (7 bases). The germline V gene encodes CDR1 KGHSH and CDR2 LQKENI. V was trimmed by 3 bases and J by 7 bases, leaving 18 bases between them. The CDR3 consists of 15 residues. In DNA, the CDR3 is TGTGCCAGCTCACCGTCAGGGGGGCCCCTACGGACCCAGTACTTC. It yields the protein CASSPSGGPLRTQYF.

This chain uses TRBV19 with TRBJ2-2, with D uncertain. V shed 3 bases and J shed 7 bases, with 6 bases lying between them. CDR1 is LNHDA, CDR2 SQIVND, per germline (reference sequence). This CDR3 is 12 amino acids long. The CDR3 is CASSMYGGELFF. The CDR3 DNA reads TGTGCCAGTAGTATGTACGGCGGGGAGCTGTTTTTT.

There are a few counts of this clone. The chain carries TRBV11-2 and TRBJ2-3, with TRBD2 matching over 11 bases. Germline CDR1 SGHAT, CDR2 FQNNGV. The CDR3 consists of 19 residues. After removal of 4 bases from V and 6 bases from J, the junction contained 18 bases not matched to a gene. This CDR3 reads CASSSVKAGTSGPRDTQYF. CDR3 bases: TGTGCCAGCAGCTCCGTAAAGGCAGGGACTAGCGGTCCCCGGGATACGCAGTATTTT.

This clone was seen just once. The chain uses TRBV19 and TRBJ2-2; a weak D match, TRBD1 (5 bases). The V and J ends lost 6 bases and 0 bases respectively, with 11 bases between them. This CDR3 is built from 15 residues. From germline, CDR1 is LNHDA and CDR2 SQIVND (reference sequence). The CDR3 here is CASSPTATNTGELFF. The CDR3 nucleotides are TGTGCCAGTAGCCCGACAGCCACGAACACCGGGGAGCTGTTTTTT.

This clone was detected once. This sequence joins TRBV7-9 and TRBJ2-7, with D possibly being TRBD2 (6 bases). Looked up from germline, CDR1 is SEHNR and CDR2 is FQNEAQ (reference sequence). Trimming removed 5 bases from V and 5 bases from J, with 16 bases in between. This CDR3 spans 14 amino acids. The CDR3 DNA reads as TGTGCCAGCAGCCAGCGACTAGATTCAAACGAGCAGTACTTC. Amino acid sequence: CASSQRLDSNEQYF.

The V gene is TRBV19, the J gene TRBJ1-2; TRBD1 matches at 9 bases. CDR1 is LNHDA, CDR2 SQIVND, per germline (reference sequence). Trimming at V came to 9 bases and at J to 4 bases, leaving 12 bases not matched to a gene. The CDR3 spans 15 residues. The CDR3 coding sequence is TGTGCCAGCGATAAAACAGGGGGCTTAGGCTATGGCTACACCTTC. This codes for CASDKTGGLGYGYTF.

This clone was detected only once. V and J are TRBV18 and TRBJ1-5; D is uncertain. Trimming left V 2 bases short and J 2 bases short, with 16 bases between. The CDR3 length is 17 residues. Germline CDR1 reads KGHSH; CDR2 reads LQKENI. The CDR3 region is CASSPLPSASGNQPQHF. The CDR3, as DNA: TGTGCCAGCTCACCATTGCCAAGCGCGTCGGGCAATCAGCCCCAGCATTTT.

This chain links TRBV5-1 with TRBJ2-2, with 9 nucleotides matching TRBD1. Trimming removed 4 bases from V and 4 bases from J; junction bases left unmatched: 5. Germline loops: CDR1 SGHRS, CDR2 YFSETQ. The CDR3 spans 15 residues. The CDR3 sequence is CASSPDRGITGELFF. As DNA, the CDR3 is TGCGCCAGCAGCCCGGACAGGGGAATCACCGGGGAGCTGTTTTTT.

This clone was detected once. The chain employs TRBV5-1 and TRBJ2-7, with 7 bases that match TRBD2. V shed 0 bases, J shed 2 bases, and the junction held 5 bases outside the gene matches. Germline V gives CDR1 SGHRS, CDR2 YFSETQ. CDR3 length: 15 amino acids. CDR3 amino acids: CASSLVGLSTYEQYF. The CDR3 DNA is TGCGCCAGCAGCTTGGTGGGACTATCTACCTACGAGCAGTACTTC.

The chain couples TRBV29-1 to TRBJ1-1; the match to TRBD1 covers 8 bases. The V and J ends lost 5 bases and 3 bases, in that order; junction bases with no gene match: 11. CDR3 length: 15 residues. Germline V gene data show CDR1 as SQVTM and CDR2 as ANQGSEA. CDR3 residues: CSVRGGTGRDTEAFF. The CDR3 bases are TGCAGCGTTAGGGGGGGGACAGGCCGGGACACTGAAGCTTTCTTT.

The chain couples TRBV4-1 to TRBJ1-4; 10 bases line up with TRBD1. CDR1 is MGHRA and CDR2 is YSYEKL in the germline V gene. The CDR3 sequence is 17 residues long. Unmatched junction bases numbered 10, after V lost 3 bases and J lost 6 bases. This chain's CDR3 is CASSQALGGQGYEKLFF. The CDR3 DNA is TGCGCCAGCAGCCAGGCCCTCGGGGGACAGGGGTATGAAAAACTGTTTTTT.

The chain is built from TRBV4-2 and TRBJ2-7; D ambiguous. The CDR3 consists of 14 residues. CDR1 is LGHNA and CDR2 is YNFKEQ in the germline V gene. V was cut by 8 bases and J by 0 bases, with 14 bases left in between. CDR3 in DNA: TGTGCCAGCGGGTTCGCGGTTAGCTCCTACGAGCAGTACTTC. It translates to CASGFAVSSYEQYF.

The chain is built from TRBV14 and TRBJ2-7; 8 bases fit TRBD1. Germline values: CDR1 SGHDN, CDR2 FVKESK. V was pared by 3 bases and J by 5 bases, with 15 bases of the junction left unmatched. The CDR3 is made up of 17 amino acids. This chain's CDR3 is CASSQSARGREEDEQYF. DNA of the CDR3: TGTGCCAGCAGCCAGTCCGCCAGGGGGCGAGAGGAAGACGAGCAGTACTTC. The whole variable domain, filled in from reference TRBV14 and TRBJ2-7, reads EAGVTQFPSHSVIEKGQTVTLRCDPISGHDNLYWYRRVMGKEIKFLLHFVKESKQDESGMPNNRFLAERTGGTYSTLKVQPAELEDSGVYFCASSQSARGREEDEQYFGPGTRLTVT.